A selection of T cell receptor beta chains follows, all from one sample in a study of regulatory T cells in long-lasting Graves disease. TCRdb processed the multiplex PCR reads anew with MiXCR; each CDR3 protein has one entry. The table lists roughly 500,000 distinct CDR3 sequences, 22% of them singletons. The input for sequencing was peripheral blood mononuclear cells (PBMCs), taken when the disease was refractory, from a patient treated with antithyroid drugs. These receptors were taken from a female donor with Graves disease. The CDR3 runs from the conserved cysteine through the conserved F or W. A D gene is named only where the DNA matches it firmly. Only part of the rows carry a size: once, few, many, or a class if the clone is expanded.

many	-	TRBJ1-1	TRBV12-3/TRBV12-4	CASSHLVRRVWNTEAFF	TGTGCCAGCAGTCACCTGGTCCGAAGGGTGTGGAACACTGAAGCTTTCTTT
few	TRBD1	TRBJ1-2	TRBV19	CASSKGGADYGYTF	TGTGCCAGTAGTAAAGGGGGCGCGGACTATGGCTACACCTTC
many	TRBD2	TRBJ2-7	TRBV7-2	CASSLAGTSREQYF	TGTGCCAGCAGCTTAGCCGGGACTAGTAGGGAGCAGTACTTC
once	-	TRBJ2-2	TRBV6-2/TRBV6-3	CASSIDGLANTGELFF	TGTGCCAGCAGTATAGACGGCCTCGCGAACACCGGGGAGCTGTTTTTT
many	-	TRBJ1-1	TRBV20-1	CSASFRENTEAFF	TGCAGTGCTAGCTTCAGAGAGAACACTGAAGCTTTCTTT
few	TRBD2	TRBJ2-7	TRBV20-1	CSARDLLAGPYEQYF	TGCAGTGCTAGGGATCTCCTAGCGGGGCCCTACGAGCAGTACTTC
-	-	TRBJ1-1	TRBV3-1	CASSQGWGLNTEAFF	TGTGCCAGCAGCCAAGGGTGGGGGCTGAACACTGAAGCTTTCTTT
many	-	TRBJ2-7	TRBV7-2	CASSLQGNSYEQYF	TGTGCCAGCAGCTTACAGGGGAATTCCTACGAGCAGTACTTC
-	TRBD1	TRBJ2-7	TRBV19	CASSIGDRYYEQYF	TGTGCCAGTAGTATTGGGGACAGATACTACGAGCAGTACTTC
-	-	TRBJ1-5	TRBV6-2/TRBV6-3	CASSPSGIQPQHF	TGTGCCAGCAGTCCTTCGGGTATTCAGCCCCAGCATTTT
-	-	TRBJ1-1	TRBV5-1	CASSLGTGPLNTEAFF	TGCGCCAGCAGCTTAGGTACAGGTCCCCTGAACACTGAAGCTTTCTTT
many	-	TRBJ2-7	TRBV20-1	CSADRDGSYEQYF	TGCAGTGCTGACCGGGACGGATCCTACGAGCAGTACTTC
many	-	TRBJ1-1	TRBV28	CASSSPGWTEAFF	TGTGCCAGCAGTTCCCCAGGGTGGACTGAAGCTTTCTTT
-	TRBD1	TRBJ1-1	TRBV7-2	CASSPNGQGHTEAFF	TGTGCCAGCAGCCCCAACGGACAGGGGCACACTGAAGCTTTCTTT
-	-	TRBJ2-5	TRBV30	CASQGGWETQYF	TGTGCCTCCCAGGGGGGATGGGAGACCCAGTACTTC